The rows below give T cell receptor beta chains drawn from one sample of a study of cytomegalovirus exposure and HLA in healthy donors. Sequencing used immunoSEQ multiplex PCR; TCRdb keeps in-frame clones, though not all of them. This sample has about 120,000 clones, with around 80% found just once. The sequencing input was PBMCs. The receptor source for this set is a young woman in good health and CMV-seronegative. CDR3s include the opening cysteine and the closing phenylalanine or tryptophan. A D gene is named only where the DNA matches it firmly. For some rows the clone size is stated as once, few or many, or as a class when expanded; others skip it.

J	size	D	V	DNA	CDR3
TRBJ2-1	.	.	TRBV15	TGTGCCACCAGCAGAGATACGGCCCCGGCAGGGTTCTACAATGAGCAGTTCTTC	CATSRDTAPAGFYNEQFF
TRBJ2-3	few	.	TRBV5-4	TGTGCCAGCAGCCTTCCGGGACATTCAACAGATACGCAGTATTTT	CASSLPGHSTDTQYF
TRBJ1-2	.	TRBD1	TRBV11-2	TGTGCCAGCAGACCTACCGGGACAGGGGGGAGCGGCTACACCTTC	CASRPTGTGGSGYTF
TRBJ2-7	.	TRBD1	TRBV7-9	TGTGCCAGCAGCCCGTGGACAGGATCGGACTACGAGCAGTACTTC	CASSPWTGSDYEQYF
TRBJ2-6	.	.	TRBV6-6	TGTGCCAGCAGCCTTCGACAGCCCTCTGGGGCCAACGTCCTGACTTTC	CASSLRQPSGANVLTF
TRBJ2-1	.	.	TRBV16	TGTGCCAGCAGCCAAACGTCAGGCCTCATTTCCTACAATGAGCAGTTCTTC	CASSQTSGLISYNEQFF
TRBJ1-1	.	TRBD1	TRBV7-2	TGTGCCAGCAGCTTAGAGGGGGCTGCTTGGGGCACTGAAGCTTTCTTT	CASSLEGAAWGTEAFF
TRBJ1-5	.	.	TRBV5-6	TGTGCCAGCAGCCCTCATCAGGGGCTCGGTCAGCCCCAGCATTTT	CASSPHQGLGQPQHF
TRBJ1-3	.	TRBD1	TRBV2	TGTGCCAGCAGTCGGGACAGGGGAGCTGGAAACACCATATATTTT	CASSRDRGAGNTIYF
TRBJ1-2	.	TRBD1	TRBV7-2	TGTGCCAGCAGCTGGGGGGACAGTAGTAACTATGGCTACACCTTC	CASSWGDSSNYGYTF
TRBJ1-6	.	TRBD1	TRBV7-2	TGTGCCAGCAGCTCAGCCTCCGGGACAGGTTTTTCACCCCTCCACTTT	CASSSASGTGFSPLHF
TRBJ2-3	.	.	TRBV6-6	TGTGCCAGCAGTTACCGAGCCGGGGGACGGACAGATACGCAGTATTTT	CASSYRAGGRTDTQYF
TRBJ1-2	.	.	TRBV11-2	TGTGCCAGCAGCTTAAGCAGGGAATATGGCTACACCTTC	CASSLSREYGYTF
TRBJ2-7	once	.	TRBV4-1	TGCGCCAGCAGCCTAGACAGTGTCTACGAGCAGTACTTC	CASSLDSVYEQYF
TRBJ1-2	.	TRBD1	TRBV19	TGTGCCAGTAGTCCGGACCAGGGGGGCAATGGCTACACCTTC	CASSPDQGGNGYTF
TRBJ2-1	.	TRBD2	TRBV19	TGTGCCAGTAGACCTGGACTAGCGAATGGCAATGAGCAGTTCTTC	CASRPGLANGNEQFF
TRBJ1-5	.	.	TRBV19	TGTGCCAGTAGGGGAGAAAATCAGCCCCAGCATTTT	CASRGENQPQHF
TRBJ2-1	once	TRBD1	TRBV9	TGTGCCAGCAGCGCCCGGGGGACAGGGGGCGACTACAATGAGCAGTTCTTC	CASSARGTGGDYNEQFF
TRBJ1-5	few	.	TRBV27	TGTGCCAGCAGAAGGACAGACCCTGAGGAGCCCCAGCATTTT	CASRRTDPEEPQHF
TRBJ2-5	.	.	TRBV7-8	TGTGCCAGCAGAGTGAGCCGGGAGCAAGAGACCCAGTACTTC	CASRVSREQETQYF
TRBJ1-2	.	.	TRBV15	TGTGCCACAGCAGGGGATTTCTATGGCTACACCTTC	CATAGDFYGYTF
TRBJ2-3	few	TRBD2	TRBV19	TGTGCCAGTAGCACACTAGCGGGGAGCACAGATACGCAGTATTTT	CASSTLAGSTDTQYF
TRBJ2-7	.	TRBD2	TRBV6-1	TGTGCCAGCAGTGAAGGGGTAGCGGGAGTCTACGAGCAGTACTTC	CASSEGVAGVYEQYF
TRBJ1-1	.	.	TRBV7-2	TGTGCCAGCACCCTGGGGCGGACGAACACTGAAGCTTTCTTT	CASTLGRTNTEAFF
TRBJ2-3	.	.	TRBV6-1	TGTGCCAGCAGGGGACTTGAACTAGAGACAGATACGCAGTATTTT	CASRGLELETDTQYF
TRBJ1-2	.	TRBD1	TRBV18	TGTGCCAGCTCAGAAGGACAGGGCCCTTATGGCTACACCTTC	CASSEGQGPYGYTF
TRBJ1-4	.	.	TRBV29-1	TGCAGCGTGGGAGGGGAAGCTAATGAAAAACTGTTTTTT	CSVGGEANEKLFF
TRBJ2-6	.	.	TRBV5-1	TGCGCCAGCAGCCCCCCGGGCCAATCTGGGGCCAACGGCCTGACTTTC	CASSPPGQSGANGLTF
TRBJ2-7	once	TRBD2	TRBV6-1	TGTGCCAGCCGACTAGCGGCCTCTTACGAGCAGTACTTC	CASRLAASYEQYF
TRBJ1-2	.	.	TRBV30	TGTGCCTGGAGTCCAGTTCTCTATGGCTACACCTTC	CAWSPVLYGYTF
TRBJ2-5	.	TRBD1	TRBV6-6	TGTGCCAGCAGTTACGGCGGTTTCGGACAGGAGTACTTC	CASSYGGFGQEYF
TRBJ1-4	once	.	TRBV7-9	TGTGCCAGCAGCTTAGGGCAGGGGCTCCGACAACTGACTAATGAAAAACTGTTTTTT	CASSLGQGLRQLTNEKLFF
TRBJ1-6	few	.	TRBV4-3	TGCGCCAGCAGCCAAGCGAAGGGGACCTATAATTCACCCCTCCACTTT	CASSQAKGTYNSPLHF
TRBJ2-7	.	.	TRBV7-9	TGTGCCAGCAGCTCATACACAGGGTCTCATTTATACGAGCAGTACTTC	CASSSYTGSHLYEQYF
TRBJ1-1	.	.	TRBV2	TGTGCCAGCAGTGGTGCGGGGCGCGACACTGAAGCTTTCTTT	CASSGAGRDTEAFF
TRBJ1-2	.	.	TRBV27	TGTGCCAGCACCTCCGGGACGGCGGGAGGCTACACCTTC	CASTSGTAGGYTF
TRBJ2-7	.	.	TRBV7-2	TGTGCCAGCAGCATCCCGCCACTCTCCTACGAGCAGTACTTC	CASSIPPLSYEQYF
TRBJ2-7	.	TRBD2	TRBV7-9	TGTGCCAGCAGCTTAGCCGGGAGGGCCGTTTACGAGCAGTACTTC	CASSLAGRAVYEQYF
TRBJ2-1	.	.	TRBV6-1	TGTGCCAGCAGCCGGGACTTCTCCTACAATGAGCAGTTCTTC	CASSRDFSYNEQFF
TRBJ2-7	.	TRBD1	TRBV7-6	TGTGCCAGCAGCCGGTTCGGCGGGACAGGATACTCCTACGAGCAGTACTTC	CASSRFGGTGYSYEQYF
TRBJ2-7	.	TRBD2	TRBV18	TGTGCCAGCTCACCACCGGCGCTAGCGGTTTCCTACGAGCAGTACTTC	CASSPPALAVSYEQYF
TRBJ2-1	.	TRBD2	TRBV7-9	TGTGCCAGCAGCGACCCTAGCGGGACGCATCGCGTCAATCAGCAGTTCTTC	CASSDPSGTHRVNQQFF
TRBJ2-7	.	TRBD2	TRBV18	TGTGCCAGCTCCCCACTAGCGGTAGGAACCTACGAGCAGTACTTC	CASSPLAVGTYEQYF
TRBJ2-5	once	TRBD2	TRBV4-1	TGCGCCAGTCGAGCCGGGTTAGCGGGAGGTCAGACCCAGTACTTC	CASRAGLAGGQTQYF
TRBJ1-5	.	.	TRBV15	TGTGCCACCAGCAGAGAGGGCGCACCCAATCAGCCCCAGCATTTT	CATSREGAPNQPQHF
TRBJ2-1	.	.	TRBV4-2	TGTGCCAGCAGCCGAGCTGCCCTCGGAGAAGGCTATGAGCAGTTCTTC	CASSRAALGEGYEQFF